This T cell receptor (beta chain) was captured in a study of blood T cell repertoires in COVID-19. Study as a whole: The samples span acute and convalescent COVID-19 from the United States, Italy and Spain. The analysed material was cDNA or gDNA that came from T cells, B-cell-depleted T cells, or PBMCs.

Original methodology: Reference gene primer amplification gave nucleated cell count estimates. TCRdb keeps only in-frame clones here, not all; method: immunoSEQ multiplex PCR. That table gives V, J and clone size, and the DNA gave D and trimming. The sample records 290,000 or so clones, around 85% being singletons. The CDR3 is 15 residues long. Trimming pared 7 bases from V and 0 bases from J, leaving 14 bases between. Germline assignment: CDR1 ENHRY and CDR2 SYGVKD. The receptor was derived from a man aged 45-60 years with active or convalescent COVID-19. Sequencing was carried out using peripheral blood. J is TRBJ2-3 and V is TRBV10-3; D may be TRBD2 (5 bases). CDR3: CAINPGLTSTDTQYF. In nucleotides, the CDR3 is TGTGCCATCAACCCAGGACTCACTAGCACAGATACGCAGTATTTT.